A selection of T cell receptor beta chains follows, all from one sample in a study of PD-L1 blockade in urothelial cancer. Profiled with immunoSEQ multiplex PCR; TCRdb holds only in-frame clones, not every one. The table includes over 40,000 clones, 82% detected once. The input for sequencing was PBMCs, taken around atezolizumab (anti-PD-L1) treatment. The origin of the receptors is a man between 70 and 80 years old with urothelial cancer. Both conserved end residues are part of each CDR3. A D gene is named only where the DNA matches it firmly. Size is omitted from some rows. Given values are once, few, many or a class for expanded clones.

clone_size j_call v_call d_call cdr3_nt cdr3_aa
NA TRBJ2-7 TRBV5-4 NA TGTGCCAGCAGCTTAGGCGGAGGATTCTACGAGCAGTACTTC CASSLGGGFYEQYF
once TRBJ2-7 TRBV18 TRBD2 TGTGCCAGCTCACCGACTAGCGGGCTTAGCTCCTACGAGCAGTACTTC CASSPTSGLSSYEQYF
NA TRBJ1-5 TRBV18 TRBD1 TGTGCCAGCTCACCCGCGACAGGGGGCTTTGACAATCAGCCCCAGCATTTT CASSPATGGFDNQPQHF
NA TRBJ1-1 TRBV9 NA TGTGCCAGCAGCGCGAGTGGAGGTGAAGCTTTCTTT CASSASGGEAFF
NA TRBJ2-1 TRBV19 TRBD2 TGTGCCAGTAGTAGTCTAGCGGGAGATGAGCAGTTCTTC CASSSLAGDEQFF
NA TRBJ2-2 TRBV7-3 TRBD1 TGTGCCAGCAGCTCGGGACAGCCCACCGGGGAGCTGTTTTTT CASSSGQPTGELFF
NA TRBJ2-7 TRBV2 NA TGTGCCAGCAGTGAGGGGGCAGCATACGAGCAGTACTTC CASSEGAAYEQYF
NA TRBJ1-3 TRBV5-6 NA TGTGCCAGCAGCCACTCTGGAAACACCATATATTTT CASSHSGNTIYF
NA TRBJ2-7 TRBV5-1 NA TGCGCCAGCAGCTTTACTAGATCTTACGAGCAGTACTTC CASSFTRSYEQYF
NA TRBJ2-3 TRBV2 TRBD2 TGTGCCAGCGCGGGAGGGACAGATACGCAGTATTTT CASAGGTDTQYF
NA TRBJ2-7 TRBV5-1 NA TGCGCCAGCTCACCCCCCAGTACCTACGAGCAGTACTTC CASSPPSTYEQYF
NA TRBJ1-2 TRBV6-1 NA TGTGCCAGCAGATCTCAGGGGAACTATGGCTACACCTTC CASRSQGNYGYTF
NA TRBJ1-2 TRBV28 TRBD1 TGTGCCAGCAGTTTTCAGGGGGCAGAAGAGAACTATGGCTACACCTTC CASSFQGAEENYGYTF
NA TRBJ2-5 TRBV4-1 TRBD2 TGCGCCAGCAGCCAAGATAGCGGGGCTAGGGGCGAGACCCAGTACTTC CASSQDSGARGETQYF
NA TRBJ2-7 TRBV6-5 TRBD1 TGTGCCAGCAGACAAACAGGGGAGTACGAGCAGTACTTC CASRQTGEYEQYF
once TRBJ2-3 TRBV12-1 NA TGTGCCAGCAGCTTGCCCGGGACAGGGAGGAAGTCAGATACGCAGTATTTT CASSLPGTGRKSDTQYF
NA TRBJ1-1 TRBV29-1 NA TGCAGCGCACCCCGGGAGGGCGCCACTGAAGCTTTCTTT CSAPREGATEAFF
NA TRBJ1-2 TRBV6-5 NA TGTGCCAGCAGTGGGGGGAGAGAGGGGCGGGAAGGCTACACCTTC CASSGGREGREGYTF
NA TRBJ1-1 TRBV18 TRBD1 TGTGCCAGCTCAACCGGGACAGGGTCGATGAACACTGAAGCTTTCTTT CASSTGTGSMNTEAFF
NA TRBJ2-2 TRBV6-1 TRBD1 TGTGCCAGCAGTGCCCTGACAGGGGGCGGGGAGCTGTTTTTT CASSALTGGGELFF
NA TRBJ2-3 TRBV5-4 NA TGTGCCAGCAACCGACAAAGCACAGATACGCAGTATTTT CASNRQSTDTQYF
NA TRBJ1-1 TRBV5-1 NA TGCGCCAGCAGCTTCGACAGTATGAACACTGAAGCTTTCTTT CASSFDSMNTEAFF